Listed below are T cell receptor beta chains from one sample, sequenced in a study of T cells in Graves' hyperthyroidism and ophthalmopathy. TCRdb processed the multiplex PCR reads anew with MiXCR; each CDR3 protein has one entry. The repertoire holds about 480,000 distinct CDR3 sequences, with about an eighth as singletons. The sequencing sample was made of blood. The origin of the receptors is a woman between 18 and 29 years old with Graves' hyperthyroidism. The CDR3 runs from the conserved cysteine through the conserved F or W. Each record gives: V gene, clone size, D gene, J gene, CDR3 protein, CDR3 DNA. The D gene is left open where the match is weak. Size is omitted from some rows. Given values are once, few, many or a class for expanded clones.

TRBV28	many	-	TRBJ2-4	CASSPDQSRAQAKNIQYF	TGTGCCAGCAGCCCTGACCAATCCAGGGCCCAAGCCAAAAACATTCAGTACTTC
TRBV19	many	TRBD2	TRBJ2-1	CASSSLAGEQFF	TGTGCCAGTAGTTCTCTAGCGGGGGAGCAGTTCTTC
TRBV7-3	many	-	TRBJ1-1	CASSRGGGTEAFF	TGTGCCAGCAGCCGAGGGGGGGGCACTGAAGCTTTCTTT
TRBV4-1	few	-	TRBJ1-1	CASSQDNLEAFF	TGCGCCAGCAGCCAAGACAACCTAGAAGCTTTCTTT
TRBV7-3	-	-	TRBJ2-3	CASSLRRGGPDTQYF	TGTGCCAGCAGCTTACGGCGGGGAGGACCAGATACGCAGTATTTT
TRBV5-6	few	-	TRBJ1-1	CASSPWTAPNTEAFF	TGTGCCAGCAGCCCATGGACAGCACCGAACACTGAAGCTTTCTTT
TRBV29-1	-	TRBD1	TRBJ1-5	CSVRTGSEPQHF	TGCAGCGTGCGGACAGGGAGTGAGCCCCAGCATTTT
TRBV29-1	-	-	TRBJ2-3	CSVGLGGADTQYF	TGCAGCGTCGGACTAGGGGGAGCAGATACGCAGTATTTT
TRBV7-2	few	TRBD1	TRBJ2-1	CASSLRDRGINEQFF	TGTGCCAGCAGCTTAAGGGACAGGGGGATCAATGAGCAGTTCTTC
TRBV7-9	many	-	TRBJ1-3	CASSLREIGYGNTIYF	TGTGCCAGCAGCTTACGAGAAATCGGATATGGAAACACCATATATTTT
TRBV12-3/TRBV12-4	many	TRBD2	TRBJ2-7	CASRTGTSGSKFPYEQYF	TGTGCCAGCAGAACCGGGACTAGCGGGAGCAAGTTCCCCTACGAGCAGTACTTC
TRBV10-2	few	-	TRBJ1-1	CASSGPTNTEAFF	TGCGCCAGCAGTGGGCCGACGAACACTGAAGCTTTCTTT
TRBV24-1	many	TRBD1	TRBJ1-1	CATSGGQGGITEAFF	TGTGCCACCAGTGGGGGACAGGGCGGGATCACTGAAGCTTTCTTT
TRBV9	many	-	TRBJ2-5	CASNQGPTETQYF	TGTGCCAGCAATCAGGGGCCTACGGAGACCCAGTACTTC
TRBV5-1	-	TRBD1	TRBJ1-2	CASTQGAHYGYTF	TGCGCCAGCACCCAGGGGGCCCACTATGGCTACACCTTC
TRBV20-1	many	-	TRBJ1-1	CSALRLTENTEAFF	TGCAGTGCGTTACGACTGACAGAGAACACTGAAGCTTTCTTT
TRBV20-1	few	-	TRBJ2-1	CGARSGPSSYNEQFF	TGCGGTGCTAGATCCGGCCCAAGCTCCTACAATGAGCAGTTCTTC
TRBV27	many	-	TRBJ1-1	CASSFYSGVNTEAFF	TGTGCCAGCAGTTTCTACAGTGGGGTAAACACTGAAGCTTTCTTT
TRBV12-5	-	-	TRBJ2-4	CASGLVLNIQYF	TGTGCTAGTGGTTTGGTCCTAAACATTCAGTACTTC
TRBV6-1	many	TRBD1	TRBJ1-6	CASSSGGQDRGWSPLHF	TGTGCCAGCTCCTCGGGGGGGCAGGACAGGGGTTGGTCACCCCTCCACTTT
TRBV7-3	many	TRBD2	TRBJ2-1	CASSWTSGSNEQFF	TGTGCCAGCAGTTGGACTAGCGGGAGCAATGAGCAGTTCTTC
TRBV7-3	-	-	TRBJ2-3	CASSPVGGQDTQYF	TGTGCCAGCAGCCCCGTGGGGGGGCAAGATACGCAGTATTTT
TRBV7-8	many	-	TRBJ1-3	CASSLVSTTSGNTIYF	TGTGCCAGCAGCTTAGTAAGCACAACCTCTGGAAACACCATATATTTT
TRBV5-6	many	TRBD1	TRBJ2-5	CASSLEVTGGSETQYF	TGTGCCAGCAGCTTGGAGGTGACAGGGGGCTCAGAGACCCAGTACTTC
TRBV11-2	few	TRBD2	TRBJ2-1	CASSSGLRTSGSSYNEQFF	TGTGCCAGCAGCTCCGGACTCCGGACTAGCGGAAGCTCCTACAATGAGCAGTTCTTC
TRBV9	-	TRBD2	TRBJ2-1	CASSGVLRTSGRNEQFF	TGTGCCAGCAGCGGGGTTCTGCGGACTAGTGGTCGGAATGAGCAGTTCTTC
TRBV3-1	many	-	TRBJ2-1	CASSLRKTALVKDEQFF	TGTGCCAGCAGCCTGCGAAAGACTGCTCTTGTAAAGGATGAGCAGTTCTTC
TRBV20-1	few	-	TRBJ2-2	CSAPGLPSGELFF	TGCAGTGCTCCGGGACTTCCCTCCGGGGAGCTGTTTTTT
TRBV28	few	-	TRBJ1-2	CASTPSRDYGYTF	TGTGCCAGCACCCCAAGTCGAGATTATGGCTACACCTTC
TRBV5-4	few	TRBD1	TRBJ2-2	CASGADRAGTGELFF	TGTGCCAGCGGAGCGGACAGGGCGGGCACCGGGGAGCTGTTTTTT
TRBV9	-	-	TRBJ2-2	CASSVGAVTNTGELFF	TGTGCCAGCAGCGTAGGGGCGGTAACGAACACCGGGGAGCTGTTTTTT
TRBV29-1	many	TRBD2	TRBJ2-7	CSVVSQRGNYEQYF	TGCAGCGTTGTTTCCCAGCGGGGGAACTACGAGCAGTACTTC
TRBV11-2	few	TRBD2	TRBJ2-2	CASSLRGAGVGELFF	TGTGCCAGCAGCTTAAGGGGAGCGGGAGTCGGGGAGCTGTTTTTT
TRBV20-1	many	TRBD2	TRBJ2-3	CSARGTSGRVDTQYF	TGCAGTGCTAGGGGGACTAGCGGGAGGGTAGATACGCAGTATTTT
TRBV7-2	many	TRBD1	TRBJ1-2	CASSPLQGVRGYTF	TGTGCCAGCAGCCCCTTACAGGGGGTGAGGGGCTACACCTTC
TRBV5-1	many	-	TRBJ1-2	CASSLGSAYGYTF	TGCGCCAGCAGCTTGGGGTCGGCTTATGGCTACACCTTC
TRBV24-1	many	-	TRBJ2-3	CATSDFGEAGDTQYF	TGTGCCACCAGTGATTTTGGCGAAGCGGGAGATACGCAGTATTTT
TRBV30	few	-	TRBJ2-3	CAWTVGLARSTDTQYF	TGTGCCTGGACCGTAGGTCTAGCGAGAAGCACAGATACGCAGTATTTT
TRBV9	few	-	TRBJ1-5	CASSVETVHSNQPQHF	TGTGCCAGCAGCGTAGAAACCGTTCATAGCAATCAGCCCCAGCATTTT
TRBV6-1	-	-	TRBJ2-7	CASKGLLGVYEQYF	TGTGCCAGCAAGGGTCTCTTGGGGGTATACGAGCAGTACTTC
TRBV6-1	-	-	TRBJ2-2	CASNEGVSSNTGELFF	TGTGCCAGCAACGAGGGAGTGAGTTCTAACACCGGGGAGCTGTTTTTT